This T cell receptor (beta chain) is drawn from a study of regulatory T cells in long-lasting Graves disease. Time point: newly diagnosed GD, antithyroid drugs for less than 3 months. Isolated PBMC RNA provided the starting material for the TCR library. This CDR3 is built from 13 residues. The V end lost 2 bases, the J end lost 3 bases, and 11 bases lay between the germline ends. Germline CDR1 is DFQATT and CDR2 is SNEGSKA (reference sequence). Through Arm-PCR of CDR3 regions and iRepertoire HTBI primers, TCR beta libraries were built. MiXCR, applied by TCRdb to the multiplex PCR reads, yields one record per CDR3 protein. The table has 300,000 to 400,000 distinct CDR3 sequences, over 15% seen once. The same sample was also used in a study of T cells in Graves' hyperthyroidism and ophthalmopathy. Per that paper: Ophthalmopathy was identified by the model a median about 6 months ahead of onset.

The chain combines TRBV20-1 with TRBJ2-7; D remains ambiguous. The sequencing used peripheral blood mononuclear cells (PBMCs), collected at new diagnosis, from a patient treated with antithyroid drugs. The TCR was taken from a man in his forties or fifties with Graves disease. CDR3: CSARPNTHYEQYF. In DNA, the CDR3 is TGCAGTGCTAGACCGAATACTCACTACGAGCAGTACTTC.